This entry describes one T cell receptor beta chain. The sample is drawn from a study of blood T cell repertoires in COVID-19. Across the whole study: Acute-phase and convalescent COVID-19 samples originated in the United States, Italy and Spain.

This CDR3 spans 12 amino acids. The V gene's germline CDR1 is GTSNPN and CDR2 SVGIG (reference sequence). After removal of 4 bases from V and 0 bases from J, the junction contained 0 bases not matched to a gene. As processed by the authors: Cell counts per sample came from amplifying reference gene primers. Libraries were prepared by immunoSEQ multiplex PCR; TCRdb keeps only in-frame clonotypes and omits some of them. The DNA was the basis for D and trimming; V, J and clone size are from that table. The repertoire consists of some 250,000 clones, with roughly nine tenths occurring once and the leading ten covering less than 8%.

The material sequenced was peripheral blood. The V gene is TRBV30, the J gene TRBJ2-7, with 7 bases that match TRBD1. This TCR came from a man in his 60s with acute or convalescent COVID-19. CDR3 DNA: TGTGCCTGGAACAGGGGCTCCTACGAGCAGTACTTC. The encoded protein is CAWNRGSYEQYF. The complete variable domain, with remaining parts taken from reference TRBV30 and TRBJ2-7, reads SQTIHQWPATLVQPVGSPLSLECTVEGTSNPNLYWYRQAAGRGLQLLFYSVGIGQISSEVPQNLSASRPQDRQFILSSKKLLLSDSGFYLCAWNRGSYEQYFGPGTRLTVT.